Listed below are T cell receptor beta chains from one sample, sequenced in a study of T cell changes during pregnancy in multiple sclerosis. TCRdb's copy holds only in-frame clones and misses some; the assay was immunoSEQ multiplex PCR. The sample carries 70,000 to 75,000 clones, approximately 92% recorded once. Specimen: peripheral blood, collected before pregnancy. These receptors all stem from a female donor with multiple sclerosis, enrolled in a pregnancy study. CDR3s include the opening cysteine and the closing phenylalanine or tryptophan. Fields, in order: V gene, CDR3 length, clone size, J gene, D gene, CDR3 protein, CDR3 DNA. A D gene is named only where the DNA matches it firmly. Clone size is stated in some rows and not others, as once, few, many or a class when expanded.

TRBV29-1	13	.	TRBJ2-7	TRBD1	CSVRTGAIYEQYF	TGCAGCGTTCGTACAGGGGCCATCTACGAGCAGTACTTC
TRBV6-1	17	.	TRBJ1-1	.	CASSDTTRGSLNTEAFF	TGTGCCAGCAGTGACACAACAAGGGGCAGTTTAAACACTGAAGCTTTCTTT
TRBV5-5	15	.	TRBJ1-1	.	CASSLLWQGNVKAFF	TGTGCCAGCAGCTTGTTATGGCAGGGGAATGTCAAAGCTTTCTTT
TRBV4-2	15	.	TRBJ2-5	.	CASSQEFTGTETQYF	TGTGCCAGCAGCCAAGAATTTACAGGGACAGAGACCCAGTACTTC
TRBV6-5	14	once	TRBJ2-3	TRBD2	CASKYAPGGAQQYF	TGTGCCAGCAAATATGCCCCCGGGGGGGCCCAGCAGTATTTT
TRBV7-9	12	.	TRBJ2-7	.	CASSATRIEQYF	TGTGCCAGCAGCGCGACCAGGATCGAGCAGTACTTC
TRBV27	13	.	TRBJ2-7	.	CASRPTSTYEQYF	TGTGCCAGCAGACCGACTAGTACCTACGAGCAGTACTTC
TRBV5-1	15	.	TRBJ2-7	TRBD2	CASSFGTSGSYEQYF	TGCGCCAGCAGCTTCGGGACTAGCGGGAGCTACGAGCAGTACTTC
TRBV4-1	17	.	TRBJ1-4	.	CASSQDTDSWGNEKLFF	TGCGCCAGCAGCCAAGATACGGACAGTTGGGGTAATGAAAAACTGTTTTTT
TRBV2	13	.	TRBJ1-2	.	CASSEYMGGGYTF	TGTGCCAGCAGTGAATATATGGGGGGGGGCTACACCTTC
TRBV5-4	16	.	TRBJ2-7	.	CASSLAPGENSYEQYF	TGTGCCAGCAGCTTGGCCCCGGGGGAAAACTCCTACGAGCAGTACTTC
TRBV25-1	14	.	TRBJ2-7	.	CASSVLDSPYEQYF	TGTGCCAGCAGTGTATTGGACAGCCCCTACGAGCAGTACTTC
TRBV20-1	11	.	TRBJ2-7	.	CSARSVHEQYF	TGCAGTGCTCGATCGGTACACGAGCAGTACTTC
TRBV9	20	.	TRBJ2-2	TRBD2	CASSPRYRDRGLAGAGELFF	TGTGCCAGCAGCCCCCGTTATAGAGACCGTGGACTAGCGGGGGCCGGGGAGCTGTTTTTT
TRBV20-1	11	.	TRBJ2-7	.	CSAPQTYEQYF	TGCAGTGCCCCGCAGACCTACGAGCAGTACTTC
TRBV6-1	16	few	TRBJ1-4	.	CASSESGGAGWEKLFF	TGTGCCAGCAGTGAAAGTGGGGGCGCGGGTTGGGAAAAACTGTTTTTT
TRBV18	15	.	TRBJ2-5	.	CASSPQNPMDSAGDF	TGTGCCAGCTCACCTCAGAACCCAATGGACAGCGCCGGCGACTTC
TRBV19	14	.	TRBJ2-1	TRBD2	CASRGPSGYNEQFF	TGTGCCAGTAGGGGGCCTAGCGGTTACAATGAGCAGTTCTTC
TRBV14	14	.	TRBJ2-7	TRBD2	CASSQGGGFHEQYF	TGTGCCAGCAGCCAAGGGGGGGGTTTCCACGAGCAGTACTTC
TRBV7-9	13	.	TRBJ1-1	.	CASSFYGGTEAFF	TGTGCCAGCAGCTTCTACGGGGGCACTGAAGCTTTCTTT
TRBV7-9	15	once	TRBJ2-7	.	CASSINAALTYEQYF	TGTGCCAGCAGTATCAACGCGGCCCTAACCTACGAGCAGTACTTC
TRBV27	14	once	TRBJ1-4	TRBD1	CASSLQGRNEKLFF	TGTGCCAGCAGTCTACAGGGGAGGAATGAAAAACTGTTTTTT
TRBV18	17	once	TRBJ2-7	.	CASSPLFGGGNSYEQYF	TGTGCCAGCTCACCACTTTTTGGCGGAGGAAACTCCTACGAGCAGTACTTC
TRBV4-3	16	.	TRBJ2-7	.	CASSQGSSWGVGEQYF	TGCGCCAGCAGCCAAGGATCGTCTTGGGGGGTCGGGGAGCAGTACTTC
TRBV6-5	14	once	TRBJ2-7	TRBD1	CASSPRTGVHEQYF	TGTGCCAGCAGTCCCCGGACAGGGGTCCACGAGCAGTACTTC
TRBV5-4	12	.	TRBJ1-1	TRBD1	CASSEDRGHAFF	TGTGCCAGCAGCGAGGACAGGGGGCATGCTTTCTTT
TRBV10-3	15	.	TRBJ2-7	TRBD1	CAISPITGQHYEQYF	TGTGCCATCAGTCCGATTACGGGACAGCACTACGAGCAGTACTTC
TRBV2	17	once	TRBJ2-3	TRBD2	CASRGTSGRISTDTQYF	TGTGCCAGCAGGGGGACTAGCGGGAGGATAAGCACAGATACGCAGTATTTT
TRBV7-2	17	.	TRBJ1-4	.	CASSPGTYDATNEKLFF	TGTGCCAGCAGCCCCGGGACATACGATGCAACTAATGAAAAACTGTTTTTT
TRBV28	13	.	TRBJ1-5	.	CASSLNGRQPQHF	TGTGCCAGCAGTTTAAACGGTCGGCAGCCCCAGCATTTT
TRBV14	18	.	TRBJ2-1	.	CASSQYPAGRPSYNEQFF	TGTGCCAGCAGCCAATATCCGGCGGGACGACCCTCCTACAATGAGCAGTTCTTC
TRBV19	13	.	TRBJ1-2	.	CASIRRADYGYTF	TGTGCCAGTATTAGGAGGGCAGACTATGGCTACACCTTC
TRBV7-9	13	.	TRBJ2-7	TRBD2	CASGGGVTYEQYF	TGTGCCAGCGGGGGGGGAGTAACCTACGAGCAGTACTTC
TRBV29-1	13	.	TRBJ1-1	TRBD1	CREDGTGNPEAFF	TGCAGAGAGGACGGGACAGGAAACCCTGAAGCTTTCTTT
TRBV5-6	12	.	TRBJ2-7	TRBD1	CASSWGQNEQYF	TGTGCCAGCAGCTGGGGACAGAACGAGCAGTACTTC
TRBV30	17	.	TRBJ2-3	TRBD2	CAWNPRASGRRADTQYF	TGTGCCTGGAATCCTAGGGCTAGCGGGAGGCGGGCAGATACGCAGTATTTT
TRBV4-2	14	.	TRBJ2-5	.	CASSRGSSEETQYF	TGTGCCAGCAGCCGGGGGTCTAGCGAGGAGACCCAGTACTTC
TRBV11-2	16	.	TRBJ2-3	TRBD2	CASSLILAGLTDTQYF	TGTGCCAGCAGCTTAATACTAGCGGGCCTGACTGATACGCAGTATTTT
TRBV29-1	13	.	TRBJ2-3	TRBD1	CSVKTGAVDTQYF	TGCAGCGTCAAGACAGGGGCGGTGGATACGCAGTATTTT
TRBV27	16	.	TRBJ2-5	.	CASSLWGLGKRETQYF	TGTGCCAGCAGTTTATGGGGACTGGGGAAAAGGGAGACCCAGTACTTC
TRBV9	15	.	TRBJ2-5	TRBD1	CASSVGDRAQETQYF	TGTGCCAGCAGCGTTGGAGACAGGGCCCAAGAGACCCAGTACTTC
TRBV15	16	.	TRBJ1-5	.	CATSKNRALSNQPQHF	TGTGCCACCAGCAAAAACAGGGCGCTCAGCAATCAGCCCCAGCATTTT
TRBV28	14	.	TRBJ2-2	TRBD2	CASRLAGYTGELFF	TGTGCCAGCAGACTAGCGGGATACACCGGGGAGCTGTTTTTT
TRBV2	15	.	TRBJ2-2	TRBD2	CASGPRTSRAGELFF	TGTGCCAGCGGACCCCGGACTAGTCGGGCCGGGGAGCTGTTTTTT
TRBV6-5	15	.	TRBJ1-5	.	CASSYSEGPNQPQHF	TGTGCCAGCAGTTACTCGGAGGGTCCGAATCAGCCCCAGCATTTT
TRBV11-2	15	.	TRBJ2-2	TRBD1	CASSPWTGEAGELFF	TGTGCCAGCAGCCCGTGGACAGGGGAGGCCGGGGAGCTGTTTTTT
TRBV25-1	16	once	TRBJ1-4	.	CASSDVDSATNEKLFF	TGTGCCAGCAGTGACGTCGACAGTGCAACTAATGAAAAACTGTTTTTT
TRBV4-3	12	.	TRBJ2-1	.	CASSLTGNEQFF	TGCGCCAGCAGCCTAACGGGGAATGAGCAGTTCTTC
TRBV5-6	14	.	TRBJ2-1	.	CASSLVRSYNEQFF	TGTGCCAGCAGCTTGGTCCGTTCCTACAATGAGCAGTTCTTC
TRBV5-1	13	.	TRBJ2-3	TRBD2	CASSRGSTDTQYF	TGCGCCAGCTCACGCGGGAGCACGGATACGCAGTATTTT
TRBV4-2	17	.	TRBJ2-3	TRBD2	CASSQEGGAGSTNTQYF	TGTGCCAGCAGCCAAGAAGGTGGAGCGGGATCCACAAATACGCAGTATTTT
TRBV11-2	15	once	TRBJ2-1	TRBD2	CASSVTSGSLNEQFF	TGTGCCAGCAGTGTCACGAGCGGGAGTTTAAATGAGCAGTTCTTC
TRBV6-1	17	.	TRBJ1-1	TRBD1	CASSGGAIRGPATEAFF	TGTGCCAGCAGTGGCGGAGCCATCAGGGGGCCCGCCACTGAAGCTTTCTTT
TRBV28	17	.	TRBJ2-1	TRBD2	CASRILSRDYRNNEQFF	TGTGCCAGCAGGATTTTATCCCGGGACTACCGGAATAATGAGCAGTTCTTC
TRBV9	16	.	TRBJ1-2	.	CASSVGTREANYGYTF	TGTGCCAGCAGCGTAGGAACCCGAGAAGCTAACTATGGCTACACCTTC
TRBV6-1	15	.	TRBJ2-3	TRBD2	CASSERRGPGGTQYF	TGTGCCAGCAGTGAACGGCGGGGCCCGGGGGGTACGCAGTATTTT
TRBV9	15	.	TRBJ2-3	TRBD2	CASSDSGVSTDTQYF	TGTGCCAGCAGCGATAGCGGGGTTAGCACAGATACGCAGTATTTT
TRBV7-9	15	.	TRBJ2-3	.	CASSLARSATDTQYF	TGTGCCAGCAGCTTAGCGCGGTCCGCCACAGATACGCAGTATTTT
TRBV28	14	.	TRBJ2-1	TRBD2	CASSLVTSSNEQFF	TGTGCCAGCAGTTTAGTGACTAGCTCCAATGAGCAGTTCTTC
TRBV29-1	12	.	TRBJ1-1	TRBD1	CSVQGAQLEAFF	TGCAGCGTACAGGGGGCCCAGCTTGAAGCTTTCTTT